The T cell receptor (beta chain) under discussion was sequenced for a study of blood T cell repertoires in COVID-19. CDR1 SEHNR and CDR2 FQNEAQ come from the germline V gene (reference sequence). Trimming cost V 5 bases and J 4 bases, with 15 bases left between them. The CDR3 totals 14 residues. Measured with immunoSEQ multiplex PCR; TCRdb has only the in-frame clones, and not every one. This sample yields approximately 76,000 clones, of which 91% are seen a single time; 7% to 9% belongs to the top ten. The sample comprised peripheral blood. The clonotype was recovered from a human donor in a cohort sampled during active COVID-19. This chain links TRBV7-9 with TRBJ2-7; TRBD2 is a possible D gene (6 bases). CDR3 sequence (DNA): TGTGCCAGCAGCGCCCCTGACGGGGGTTACGAGCAGTACTTC. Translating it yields CASSAPDGGYEQYF.